The rows below give T cell receptor beta chains drawn from one sample of a study of blood T cell repertoires in COVID-19. The repertoire was sequenced with immunoSEQ multiplex PCR; TCRdb's copy has only in-frame clones and lacks some. The data contain about 290,000 clones, roughly 80% of them seen just once; the ten biggest clones take up around 4.2%. Specimen: peripheral blood. The receptor source for this set is a woman between 45 and 60 years old with active or convalescent COVID-19. CDR3s leave out the opening cysteine and the closing phenylalanine or tryptophan. The order of the fields is J gene, V gene, CDR3 protein.

>TRBJ2-5|TRBV7-2
ASSLGTRESETQY
>TRBJ2-3|TRBV9
ASSAGDRGIFGTDTQY
>TRBJ2-1|TRBV28
ASSPDTSGRAGPYNEQF
>TRBJ2-7|TRBV28
ASSSSEGLNYEQY
>TRBJ2-2|TRBV24-1
ATSDPGQGRTGELF
>TRBJ2-1|TRBV27
ASSLVAGGWNEQF
>TRBJ2-1|TRBV6-1
ASSARQGTFFYNEQF
>TRBJ1-4|TRBV7-9
ASSQKTGAANEKLF
>TRBJ1-4|TRBV15
ATSRPGQGWEKLF
>TRBJ1-5|TRBV28
ASSFGPFNQPQH
>TRBJ1-1|TRBV5-4
ASSLEWGQPKGTEAF
>TRBJ2-7|TRBV3-1/TRBV3-2
ASSQGIGGGPYEQY
>TRBJ2-1|TRBV6-6
ATLAGINNEQF
>TRBJ2-3|TRBV3-1/TRBV3-2
ASSPAEGREGQDTQY
>TRBJ1-6|TRBV2
AGRSAGPSSYNSPLH
>TRBJ2-1|TRBV27
ASSLSIGTYNEQF